What follows is one T cell receptor (beta chain) and its context. This CDR3 comprises 13 residues. With V trimmed by 6 bases and J by 3 bases, 6 bases remained unmatched. Germline V gene data show CDR1 as SQVTM and CDR2 as ANQGSEA. In the source study's methods: Nucleated cell number was recorded as an estimate derived from reference gene primer amplification. Here immunoSEQ multiplex PCR was the method, and the copy in TCRdb shows in-frame clones only, minus some. V, J and clone size reflect that table, while D and trimming were determined from the DNA. The data hold over 250,000 clones, with over 70% observed a single time. The sample comes from a study of blood T cell repertoires in COVID-19. Overall study context: Specimens from acute and convalescent COVID-19 originated in the United States, Italy and Spain. From T cells, B-cell-depleted T cells, or PBMCs came the material, which was cDNA or gDNA.

J is TRBJ1-1 and V is TRBV29-1; TRBD1 agrees at 8 bases. This receptor was identified in a woman over 75 with acute or convalescent COVID-19. Material: peripheral blood. Here the CDR3 DNA reads TGCAGCGTCCTCAGGGGGCGCGACACTGAAGCTTTCTTT. It encodes CSVLRGRDTEAFF.